One and the same sample provided the 8 T cell receptor beta chains below, sequenced in a study of blood T cell repertoires in COVID-19. Clones were read by immunoSEQ multiplex PCR, and TCRdb kept only the in-frame ones, dropping some. Of a few hundred thousand clones in the sample, around 91% were seen once. What was sequenced was peripheral blood. The receptors shown here come from a woman between 55 and 75 years old with COVID-19, enrolled during active disease.

The rearrangement links TRBV6-6 to TRBJ2-5; 11 bases match TRBD2. With 7 bases clipped from V and 5 bases from J, the junction kept 9 bases outside the gene matches. The CDR3 is 15 amino acids. Germline V gives CDR1 MNHNY, CDR2 SVGAGI (reference sequence). The CDR3 sequence is CASIVSGGAGETQYF. DNA of the CDR3: TGTGCCAGCATTGTTAGCGGGGGGGCTGGCGAGACCCAGTACTTC.

V and J are TRBV5-5 and TRBJ1-2, with a weak D call TRBD1 (5 bases). Per germline, CDR1 SGHKS and CDR2 YYEKEE (reference sequence). The V end lost 4 bases, the J end lost 2 bases, and 12 bases lay between the germline ends. This CDR3 is built from 14 residues. The CDR3 DNA reads as TGTGCCAGCAGCCCTACAGGTGACAACTATGGCTACACCTTC. Translated, it gives CASSPTGDNYGYTF. The full variable domain, completed using reference TRBV5-5 and TRBJ1-2, is DAGVTQSPTHLIKTRGQQVTLRCSPISGHKSVSWYQQVLGQGPQFIFQYYEKEERGRGNFPDRFSARQFPNYSSELNVNALLLGDSALYLCASSPTGDNYGYTFGSGTRLTVV.

The chain has TRBV29-1 and TRBJ2-1; the D gene is possibly TRBD1 (5 bases). V was cut by 4 bases and J by 0 bases, with 13 bases left in between. Germline loops: CDR1 SQVTM, CDR2 ANQGSEA. The length of the CDR3 is 15 residues. The CDR3 DNA sequence: TGCAGCGTTGTGGGGCCCACTCGCTCCTACAATGAGCAGTTCTTC. Translated: CSVVGPTRSYNEQFF.

CDR3 nucleotides: TGTGCCAGCAGCTTAATCAGGACAGGGAGCCCCACTGAAGCTTTCTTT. As protein: CASSLIRTGSPTEAFF. This sequence joins TRBV7-8 and TRBJ1-1; 8 nucleotides match TRBD1. V lost 2 bases to trimming and J lost 4 bases; unmatched junction nucleotides: 9. Germline CDR1 reads SGHVS; CDR2 reads FQNEAQ. This CDR3 comprises 16 residues.

The chain uses TRBV15 and TRBJ1-4, with 7 bases that match TRBD1. The length of the CDR3 is 15 residues. Per the germline V gene, CDR1 is LNHNV and CDR2 is YYDKDF (reference sequence). V lost 6 bases to trimming and J lost 7 bases; unmatched junction nucleotides: 11. CDR3 sequence (DNA): TGTGCCACCAGTAGAACAGGGGAGTGGGCTGAAAAACTGTTTTTT. Its protein product is CATSRTGEWAEKLFF. Using reference TRBV15 and TRBJ1-4 for the parts outside the CDR3, the full variable domain is DAMVIQNPRYQVTQFGKPVTLSCSQTLNHNVMYWYQQKSSQAPKLLFHYYDKDFNNEADTPDNFQSRRPNTSFCFLDIRSPGLGDTAMYLCATSRTGEWAEKLFFGSGTQLSVL.

The CDR3 loop is CASSPETSGGTDTQYF. In DNA, the CDR3 is TGTGCCAGTAGTCCAGAGACTAGCGGGGGCACAGATACGCAGTATTTT. The V gene is TRBV19, the J gene TRBJ2-3, with 11 bases that match TRBD2. The germline CDR1 and CDR2 sequences are LNHDA and SQIVND (reference sequence). There are 16 residues in the CDR3. Trimming took 5 bases from V and 1 from J; bases not matched to a gene: 5.

The CDR3 bases are TGCGCCAGCAGAGTGGGAGGGCAGACCGGGGAGCTGTTTTTT. Its protein product is CASRVGGQTGELFF. This chain uses TRBV5-1 with TRBJ2-2, with 7 positions matching TRBD2. The CDR3 consists of 14 residues. V lost 5 bases and J lost 5; bases outside the gene matches: 6. CDR1 is SGHRS, CDR2 YFSETQ, per germline.

The V gene is TRBV7-8, the J gene TRBJ1-1; 10 bases are a match to TRBD1. Germline V gene lookup returns CDR1 SGHVS and CDR2 FQNEAQ. The CDR3 extends over 13 amino acids. Losses at the gene ends were 5 bases for V and 5 bases for J; bases not matched to a gene: 2. The CDR3 region is CASSRTGGTEAFF. CDR3 nucleotides: TGTGCCAGCAGCCGGACAGGGGGAACTGAAGCTTTCTTT.